The 14 T cell receptor beta chains given below trace back to one sample, sequenced in a study of OX40 agonist ivuxolimab in advanced cancers. The library was made by the immunoSEQ multiplex PCR assay. Sourced from immuneACCESS, this table was stored by TCRdb with only in-frame sequences that have V and J called. A share of the clones is absent; for the studies checked, an unresolved V gene accounts for under half, and the remainder has no known explanation. The sample table lists about 45,000 clones, approximately 80% of them with a count of one. Around 2.6% of the sample belongs to the ten largest clones. The material sequenced was CD4+ or CD8+ T cells sorted from blood, taken in a trial of the OX40 agonist ivuxolimab. These receptors all stem from an adult with an advanced solid tumor such as melanoma, head and neck, liver or kidney cancer.

The rearrangement links TRBV27 to TRBJ1-3; 7 positions agree with TRBD1. Trimming took 5 bases from V and 4 from J; bases not matched to a gene: 14. The CDR3 consists of 17 residues. Germline CDR1 and CDR2: MNHEY and SMNVEV (reference sequence). CDR3 region: CASSAAGTARLGNTIYF. DNA of the CDR3: TGTGCCAGCAGTGCCGCCGGGACAGCCCGATTAGGAAACACCATATATTTT.

This clone was seen only a few times. For the CDR3, the DNA is TGTGCCAGCAGCCAGTCGGCGAACAATGAGCAGTTCTTC. Translation: CASSQSANNEQFF. The V and J genes are TRBV14 and TRBJ2-1; no clear D gene. Trimming took 3 bases from V and 5 from J, leaving 8 bases between them. The germline CDR1 and CDR2 sequences are SGHDN and FVKESK. This CDR3 is 13 amino acids long.

This chain connects TRBV19 to TRBJ2-7; tentatively, D is TRBD1 or TRBD2 (5 bases each). The CDR3 spans 14 residues. Between the trimmed V and J ends, which lost 5 bases and 5 bases, there was a span of 16 bases. Germline V gene data show CDR1 as LNHDA and CDR2 as SQIVND (reference sequence). The CDR3 sequence: CASSYRDGSNEQYF. CDR3 DNA: TGTGCCAGTAGTTACCGGGACGGATCGAACGAGCAGTACTTC.

DNA of the CDR3: TGTGCCAGCAGCCGGGACAGGGATGGGATACAGCCCCAGCATTTT. Amino acids: CASSRDRDGIQPQHF. The chain recombines TRBV6-5 with TRBJ1-5; TRBD1 aligns across 9 bases. The CDR3 sequence is 15 residues long. Unmatched junction bases numbered 10, after V lost 6 bases and J lost 7 bases. Germline V gene lookup returns CDR1 MNHEY and CDR2 SVGAGI.

The CDR3 DNA is TGTGCCACTTGGGGGTCAGGAACTGAAGCTTTCTTT. Protein product: CATWGSGTEAFF. The chain has TRBV28 and TRBJ1-1, with D possibly matching TRBD1 (5 bases). V was trimmed by 10 bases and J by 5 bases, leaving 14 bases between them. There are 12 residues in the CDR3. Germline CDR1 is MDHEN and CDR2 is SYDVKM.

The chain couples TRBV21-1 to TRBJ1-6. TRBV21-1 is noted as a pseudogene. CDR3 length: 15 residues. The CDR3 DNA sequence: TGTGCCAGACTAAGGACCCTCGGGTTGTCATCACCCCTCCACTTT. This sequence encodes CARLRTLGLSSPLHF.

The genes are TRBV12-2 and TRBJ1-5. TRBV12-2 is classified as a pseudogene. The CDR3 totals 17 residues. The CDR3 loop is CASRLARIDTEDQPQHF. DNA for the CDR3: TGTGCAAGTCGCTTAGCGAGGATTGATACAGAGGATCAGCCCCAGCATTTT.

This chain connects TRBV5-8 to TRBJ1-1; weak D call: TRBD1 (6 bases). The germline V gene has CDR1 SGHTS and CDR2 YDEGEE. Deletions cut 3 bases from V and 0 bases from J, with 15 bases between. The CDR3 is made up of 16 amino acids. Written as DNA, the CDR3 is TGTGCCAGCAGCTATGGGGGGCGGTGGGTGAACACTGAAGCTTTCTTT. This translates into CASSYGGRWVNTEAFF. The complete variable domain, with remaining parts taken from reference TRBV5-8 and TRBJ1-1, reads EAGVTQSPTHLIKTRGQQATLRCSPISGHTSVYWYQQALGLGLQFLLWYDEGEERNRGNFPPRFSGRQFPNYSSELNVNALELEDSALYLCASSYGGRWVNTEAFFGQGTRLTVV.

CDR3 bases: TGTGCCAGCAGGGGGACAGGGTATTCACCCCTCCACTTT. Encoded protein: CASRGTGYSPLHF. The V and J genes are TRBV6-5 and TRBJ1-6, with 9 bases that match TRBD1. The CDR3 has 13 amino acids. The V gene's germline CDR1 is MNHEY and CDR2 SVGAGI. Trimming removed 6 bases from V and 8 bases from J; junction bases left unmatched: 2.

The chain joins TRBV28 to TRBJ2-6; perhaps TRBD2 as D (5 bases). The germline V and J ends were trimmed by 6 bases and 0 bases, with 15 bases remaining between them. CDR3 length equals 17 residues. CDR1 is MDHEN and CDR2 is SYDVKM in the germline V gene. The CDR3 spells CASSRATGSSGANVLTF. In DNA, the CDR3 is TGTGCCAGCAGCCGGGCCACTGGGAGCTCTGGGGCCAACGTCCTGACTTTC.

This sequence joins TRBV6-6 and TRBJ1-1, with 7 bases matching TRBD1. Trimming took 6 bases from V and 5 from J; bases not matched to a gene: 9. CDR3 length: 14 residues. Germline loops: CDR1 MNHNY, CDR2 SVGAGI (reference sequence). CDR3 residues: CASSSSGGKTEAFF. The DNA for the CDR3 is TGTGCCAGCAGCTCCTCAGGGGGGAAGACTGAAGCTTTCTTT.

This rearrangement joins TRBV6-6 to TRBJ1-2, with a weak D call TRBD1 (6 bases). The CDR3 totals 15 residues. The V gene lost 5 bases and the J gene lost 0 bases, with 13 bases spanning the gap. CDR1 MNHNY and CDR2 SVGAGI come from the germline V gene (reference sequence). The DNA for the CDR3 is TGTGCCAGCAGTCAAGGACAGCCTCCTAACTATGGCTACACCTTC. Encoded protein: CASSQGQPPNYGYTF.

This clone was picked up a small number of times. V usage is TRBV11-2 and J usage is TRBJ2-7; maybe TRBD2 (6 bases). Trimming stripped 6 bases from V and 0 bases from J, with 15 bases between. The CDR3 extends over 15 amino acids. The V gene's germline CDR1 is SGHAT and CDR2 FQNNGV. CDR3 in amino acids: CASSRPGLYSYEQYF. The DNA for the CDR3 is TGTGCCAGCAGTCGTCCGGGACTTTACTCCTACGAGCAGTACTTC.

The chain has TRBV27 and TRBJ2-7; 11 bases align to TRBD1. Germline V CDR1 and CDR2: MNHEY, SMNVEV (reference sequence). The CDR3 is made up of 17 amino acids. After removal of 4 bases from V and 5 bases from J, the junction contained 13 bases not matched to a gene. The CDR3 is CASSSQFLDRGQNEQYF. CDR3 DNA sequence: TGTGCCAGCAGTTCCCAATTCCTGGACAGGGGGCAGAACGAGCAGTACTTC.